This entry is about one T cell receptor (beta chain). Antigen specificity is unknown. Method: immunoSEQ multiplex PCR; TCRdb's copy keeps in-frame clones and lacks some. The sample records 95,000 to 150,000 clones, around 92% being singletons. The source of the sample is a study of T cell responses to AZD1222 COVID-19 vaccine. Study observations and caveats: Nearly half of spike-specific TCRs reportedly target unmutated variant regions.

The CDR3 has 17 amino acids. Germline V gene data show CDR1 as LGHDT and CDR2 as YNNKEL (reference sequence). Trimming took off 1 base at V and 6 bases at J, with 21 bases between the two ends. J is TRBJ1-2 and V is TRBV3-1 (or the pseudogene TRBV3-2), with a possible D match to TRBD1 (6 bases). This sequence was found in an adult who received the AZD1222 COVID-19 vaccine. The sample was peripheral blood, taken 28 days after the second AZD1222 dose. The CDR3 DNA reads TGTGCCAGCAGCCAAGGGGCCTTGGGGGCGGGGGGAGATGGCTACACCTTC. Translating gives CASSQGALGAGGDGYTF.